Following are 3 T cell receptor beta chains from one sample sequenced in a study of T-cell memory formation after mild COVID-19. In TCRdb, the 5' RACE reads were re-called with MiXCR into one record per CDR3 protein. The profile shows over 300,000 distinct CDR3 sequences, 20% to 25% of them singletons. Sequencing was carried out using PBMCs or a T cell subset sorted from them (not recorded which). Receptors originate from a man between 18 and 35 years old who had mild COVID-19 (a few samples of this study predate the infection). Cell type and time point are not known.

This clonotype has just a few counts. This chain uses TRBV15 with TRBJ2-3; tentatively, D is TRBD1 (5 bases). Trimming removed 4 bases at V and 5 bases at J, with 7 bases between. The germline gives CDR1 LNHNV, CDR2 YYDKDF (reference sequence). The CDR3 has 12 residues. The CDR3 region has the DNA TGTGCCACCAGCATCCAGGGAGATACGCAGTATTTT. The encoded protein is CATSIQGDTQYF.

The chain has TRBV19 and TRBJ2-7; no clear D gene. This CDR3 has 14 residues. The V gene's germline CDR1 is LNHDA and CDR2 SQIVND (reference sequence). Trimming took 7 bases from V and 2 from J, leaving 15 bases between them. CDR3 nucleotide sequence: TGTGCCAGTACCATGGGGAATCTTCCCTACGAGCAGTACTTC. It is translated as CASTMGNLPYEQYF.

This clonotype was seen a handful of times. The chain couples TRBV12-3 or TRBV12-4 to TRBJ1-2; D may be TRBD1 (5 bases). The CDR3 is 14 residues long. V lost 6 bases and J 3 bases, leaving 14 bases between the germline ends. The CDR3 is CASSNPRADYGYTF. CDR3 coding DNA: TGTGCCAGCAGCAATCCCAGGGCGGACTATGGCTACACCTTC.